This TCR beta chain was captured in a study of OX40 agonist ivuxolimab in advanced cancers. The study in broad terms: The costimulatory receptor OX40 (CD134) was targeted by ivuxolimab, a fully human IgG2 agonistic monoclonal antibody. Intravenous ivuxolimab was administered to patients every 2 weeks at six dose levels: 0.01, 0.1, 0.3, 1.5, 3 and 10 mg/kg. Among the 50 to 55 dose-escalation patients, some 20 had hepatocellular carcinoma, 15 or so melanoma, 9 renal cell carcinoma and 9 head and neck cancer. The dose-escalation cohort was about 86% male with a mean age of approximately 60 years, ranging from about 23 to 85. Patients were allowed to have had prior anti-PD-1, anti-PD-L1 or anti-CTLA-4 therapy, and approximately 40% of the dose-escalation patients had previously received checkpoint inhibitors. Partial responses occurred in three dose-escalation patients, of whom one had hepatocellular carcinoma and two had cutaneous melanoma. Peripheral TCRbeta sequencing was intended to test whether TCR sequence diversity was altered and clonal T-cell expansion was caused by ivuxolimab. The paper describes the monotherapy dose-escalation part (N of about 47 patients) of the phase I trial of ivuxolimab. Results the study describes overall, beyond this receptor: In the 0.1-3.0 mg/kg groups, partial responders had among the lowest normalized peripheral clonal expansion, particularly in CD8+ T cells. At doses of 0.1 to 3.0 mg/kg, clonal expansion of both CD4+ and CD8+ T cells in blood was seen between baseline and week 6. After ivuxolimab, expanded clones were on average more numerous among CD8+ T cells than among CD4+ T cells. The antigen specificity of the peripheral T cells that underwent clonal expansion was not determined. Low levels of normalized T-cell clonal expansion were also shown by some nonresponding patients.

Including cysteine and phenylalanine, the CDR3 has 12 amino acids. Only the CDR3 portion is preserved as DNA: 36 bases, with reading frame beginning at the first base. The germline V gene (reference sequence) supplies CDR1 SGHAT and CDR2 FQDESV. The V end loses 8 bases and the J end loses 9 bases, and a stretch of 16 bases separates them. The trial excluded patients who had a history of autoimmune disease or were on systemic immunosuppression. In every dose cohort, peripheral blood was drawn for TCR sequencing at baseline, cycle 4 day 1, and cycle 7 day 1. Samples came from an open-label, multicenter, first-in-human phase I dose-escalation trial of ivuxolimab. Adults with locally advanced or metastatic melanoma, renal cell, hepatocellular, or head and neck squamous cell carcinoma were enrolled in the trial. Before TCR sequencing, CD4+ and CD8+ T cells were separately sorted from peripheral blood.

For sequencing of the TCRbeta CDR3 region, genomic DNA was extracted from the sorted cells. TCRbeta CDR3 regions were sequenced using the immunoSEQ Assay. In TCRdb, the immuneACCESS table is reduced to in-frame sequences with V and J assigned. These tables do not hold every clone; where another copy was compared, an unresolved V gene accounts for under half, and the others remain unexplained. In this sample the table shows about 47,000 clones, 81% of which occur a single time. The ten most abundant clones make up around 6.8% of the sample. Comment on this clone: What antigen it recognizes has not been identified. No much larger clone is present one base from it, and per-base qualities are unavailable.

The sequence was obtained from an adult with an advanced solid tumor such as melanoma, head and neck, liver or kidney cancer. The input for sequencing was CD4+ or CD8+ T cells sorted from blood, taken in a trial of the OX40 agonist ivuxolimab. The chain is assembled from TRBV11-1 and TRBJ2-5, with no confidently assigned D gene. The CDR3 reads as follows: CASGRSIKAQYF. In nucleotides, the sequence is TGTGCCAGCGGACGGTCAATAAAGGCCCAGTACTTC.